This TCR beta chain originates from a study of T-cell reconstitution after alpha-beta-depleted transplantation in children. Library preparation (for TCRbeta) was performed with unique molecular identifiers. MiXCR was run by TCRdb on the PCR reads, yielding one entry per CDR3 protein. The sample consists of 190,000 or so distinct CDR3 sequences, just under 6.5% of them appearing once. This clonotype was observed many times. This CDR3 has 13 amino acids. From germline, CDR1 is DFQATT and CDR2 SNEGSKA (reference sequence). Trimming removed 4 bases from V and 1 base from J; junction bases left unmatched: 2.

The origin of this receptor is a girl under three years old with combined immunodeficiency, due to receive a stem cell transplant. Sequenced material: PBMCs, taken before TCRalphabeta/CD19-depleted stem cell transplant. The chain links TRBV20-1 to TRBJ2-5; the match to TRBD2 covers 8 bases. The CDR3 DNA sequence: TGCAGTGCTACGGGACTAGTCCAAGAGACCCAGTACTTC. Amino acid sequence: CSATGLVQETQYF.